A selection of T cell receptor beta chains follows, all from one sample in a study of shared clonotypes between healthy human individuals. Profiling relied on immunoSEQ multiplex PCR, and the TCRdb table lists in-frame clones only, not all of them. The sample yields 630,000 or so clones, roughly 98% seen once. Source material: naive CD8+ T cells sorted from blood. These TCRs come from a man aged 30 to 45 in good health. Both conserved end residues are part of each CDR3. Fields, in order: D gene, clone size, V gene, J gene, CDR3 protein, CDR3 DNA. D genes are given only for firm matches. The size of a clone is reported for some rows only, either as once, few or many, or as a class for expanded clones.

d_call: .
clone_size: .
v_call: TRBV2
j_call: TRBJ1-2
cdr3_aa: CASKGRSRGYTF
cdr3_nt: TGTGCCAGCAAAGGGCGGTCCCGCGGCTACACCTTC

d_call: TRBD1
clone_size: .
v_call: TRBV29-1
j_call: TRBJ2-3
cdr3_aa: CSVNRGSTDTQYF
cdr3_nt: TGCAGCGTCAACAGGGGAAGCACAGATACGCAGTATTTT

d_call: .
clone_size: .
v_call: TRBV5-1
j_call: TRBJ2-3
cdr3_aa: CASRYGPTDTQYF
cdr3_nt: TGCGCCAGCAGGTACGGGCCCACAGATACGCAGTATTTT

d_call: TRBD2
clone_size: .
v_call: TRBV5-1
j_call: TRBJ2-5
cdr3_aa: CASRKGLAGVAKETQYF
cdr3_nt: TGCGCCAGCAGAAAGGGACTAGCGGGAGTGGCTAAGGAGACCCAGTACTTC

d_call: .
clone_size: .
v_call: TRBV7-8
j_call: TRBJ1-1
cdr3_aa: CASSSAGEAFF
cdr3_nt: TGTGCCAGCAGCTCGGCAGGGGAAGCTTTCTTT

d_call: .
clone_size: .
v_call: TRBV5-6
j_call: TRBJ2-2
cdr3_aa: CASSPAVSGELFF
cdr3_nt: TGTGCCAGCAGCCCGGCGGTCTCCGGGGAGCTGTTTTTT

d_call: .
clone_size: .
v_call: TRBV4-1
j_call: TRBJ1-5
cdr3_aa: CASSHFGQPQHF
cdr3_nt: TGCGCCAGCAGCCATTTTGGCCAGCCCCAGCATTTT

d_call: .
clone_size: .
v_call: TRBV5-5
j_call: TRBJ1-5
cdr3_aa: CASSPRQPDSNQPQHF
cdr3_nt: TGTGCCAGCAGCCCCCGACAGCCTGATAGCAATCAGCCCCAGCATTTT

d_call: TRBD1
clone_size: .
v_call: TRBV7-9
j_call: TRBJ1-1
cdr3_aa: CASSIDRGPQTYTEAFF
cdr3_nt: TGTGCCAGCAGCATAGACAGGGGCCCTCAGACTTACACTGAAGCTTTCTTT

d_call: .
clone_size: .
v_call: TRBV28
j_call: TRBJ2-5
cdr3_aa: CASTNGRESGETQYF
cdr3_nt: TGTGCCAGCACGAACGGGAGAGAAAGCGGGGAGACCCAGTACTTC

d_call: .
clone_size: .
v_call: TRBV7-9
j_call: TRBJ2-7
cdr3_aa: CASSYGRNYYEQYF
cdr3_nt: TGTGCCAGCAGCTATGGCAGGAATTACTACGAGCAGTACTTC

d_call: .
clone_size: .
v_call: TRBV9
j_call: TRBJ2-3
cdr3_aa: CASSVEASSSTDTQYF
cdr3_nt: TGTGCCAGCAGCGTAGAGGCCTCGTCTAGCACAGATACGCAGTATTTT

d_call: TRBD1
clone_size: .
v_call: TRBV11-2
j_call: TRBJ1-2
cdr3_aa: CASSLGTGRYGYTF
cdr3_nt: TGTGCCAGCAGCTTAGGGACAGGCCGATATGGCTACACCTTC

d_call: TRBD2
clone_size: .
v_call: TRBV7-9
j_call: TRBJ2-7
cdr3_aa: CASSPVSGRDPRPYEQYF
cdr3_nt: TGTGCCAGCAGCCCTGTGAGCGGGAGGGATCCTAGGCCCTACGAGCAGTACTTC

d_call: TRBD2
clone_size: .
v_call: TRBV27
j_call: TRBJ2-1
cdr3_aa: CASSLGTSGRASEQFF
cdr3_nt: TGTGCCAGCAGTTTAGGGACTAGCGGGAGGGCCAGTGAGCAGTTCTTC

d_call: .
clone_size: once
v_call: TRBV27
j_call: TRBJ2-1
cdr3_aa: CASRMAYLGEQFF
cdr3_nt: TGTGCCAGCAGGATGGCCTACCTCGGTGAGCAGTTCTTC

d_call: .
clone_size: .
v_call: TRBV20-1
j_call: TRBJ2-5
cdr3_aa: CSEVDQETQYF
cdr3_nt: TGCAGTGAAGTGGACCAAGAGACCCAGTACTTC